This T cell receptor (beta chain) was observed in a study of cytomegalovirus exposure and HLA in healthy donors. A remark on this clone: What it recognizes is unknown.

The PCR ran on 60 Vbeta and 13 Jbeta primers. Sequenced by immunoSEQ multiplex PCR; TCRdb stores in-frame clones only, minus some. The sample holds about 86,000 clones, 74% seen once. Whole-study results and caveats: Presence/absence analyses treated sequencing depth as roughly uniform across donors. Analysis was carried out at a later point, and it linked a missense DCLRE1C variant to TCR beta V- and J-gene trimming. After further analysis at a later stage, 15,000 to 20,000 TCR beta sequences were associated with HLA alleles at 0.05 false discovery rate. The majority of TCR sequences were rare, yet some public TCRs appeared in many donors.

Sequenced material: PBMCs. The sequence came from a woman aged 45-60 years in good health and CMV-seropositive.

In DNA form, the CDR3 reads TGTGCCAGCAGCCAAGATAGTGCGGTGAACACTGAAGCTTTCTTT. This translates into CASSQDSAVNTEAFF. The J gene is TRBJ1-1, the V gene TRBV4-2; no definite D call. Trimming took off 0 bases at V and 0 bases at J, with 8 bases between the two ends. Germline CDR1 is LGHNA and CDR2 is YNFKEQ. The CDR3 contains 15 residues.